The 15 T cell receptor beta chains given below trace back to one sample, sequenced in a study of blood T cell repertoires in COVID-19. Only in-frame clones appear in the TCRdb table, and some are missing; sequencing was by immunoSEQ multiplex PCR. The sample lists some 200,000 clones, 84% occurring once. Sequencing used peripheral blood. All receptors derive from a woman older than 75 with COVID-19, enrolled during active disease.

The rearrangement uses TRBV11-2 and TRBJ1-1; 9 nucleotides match TRBD1. Germline CDR1 and CDR2: SGHAT and FQNNGV. The trim removed 0 bases at V and 8 bases at J, leaving 7 bases unmatched. This CDR3 region has 15 residues. The CDR3 sequence is CASSLERTGVSEAFF. CDR3 nucleotides: TGTGCCAGCAGCTTAGAGAGGACAGGGGTGTCGGAAGCTTTCTTT.

This clone was seen more than once but under ten times. The CDR3 coding sequence is TGTGCCAGCAGCCAAGATGGCAAGCAGTTCTTC. This gives the protein CASSQDGKQFF. The V and J genes are TRBV3-1 (or the pseudogene TRBV3-2) and TRBJ2-1; D unresolved. V lost 0 bases to trimming and J lost 11 bases, with 5 bases between them. Germline assignment: CDR1 LGHDT and CDR2 YNNKEL (reference sequence). The CDR3 loop spans 11 amino acids.

J is TRBJ2-1 and V is TRBV6-5, with 8 bases that match TRBD2. The germline CDR1 and CDR2 sequences are MNHEY and SVGAGI. Losses at the gene ends were 5 bases for V and 7 bases for J; bases not matched to a gene: 10. The CDR3 contains 15 residues. Here the CDR3 reads CASSRERTSWNEQFF. CDR3 bases: TGTGCCAGCAGTCGGGAGCGGACTAGCTGGAATGAGCAGTTCTTC.

This clone was seen a handful of times. The chain uses TRBV5-4 and TRBJ1-1; 7 bases line up with TRBD1. Germline values: CDR1 SGHNT, CDR2 YYREEE (reference sequence). Losses at the gene ends were 4 bases for V and 1 base for J; bases not matched to a gene: 13. The CDR3 contains 17 residues. The CDR3 DNA reads as TGTGCCAGCAGCCCTGGACTTACACCAGGGGGGAACACTGAAGCTTTCTTT. Its protein product is CASSPGLTPGGNTEAFF.

The chain couples TRBV24-1 to TRBJ2-3, with 10 positions matching TRBD2. Looked up from germline, CDR1 is KGHDR and CDR2 is SFDVKD. After removal of 3 bases from V and 11 bases from J, the junction contained 4 bases not matched to a gene. This CDR3 has 13 amino acids. CDR3 amino acids: CATSDPGLAVQYF. The CDR3 nucleotides are TGTGCCACCAGTGATCCTGGACTAGCGGTGCAGTATTTT.

This clone has just a few counts. The CDR3 loop reads CASMEPRWQGDTEAFF. CDR3 coding DNA: TGTGCCAGTATGGAACCCCGGTGGCAGGGGGACACTGAAGCTTTCTTT. The chain combines TRBV19 with TRBJ1-1, with TRBD1 matching 7 bases. The V segment lost 7 bases and the J segment 3 bases; nucleotides outside the gene matches: 14. The CDR3 consists of 16 residues. Per the germline V gene, CDR1 is LNHDA and CDR2 is SQIVND (reference sequence).

This chain connects TRBV7-2 to TRBJ1-2; perhaps TRBD1 as D (6 bases). Per germline, CDR1 SGHTA and CDR2 FQGNSA. The CDR3 consists of 13 residues. V dropped 5 bases and J dropped 6 bases, with 13 bases sitting between them. The CDR3 sequence is CASSPDRTNGYTF. Written as DNA, the CDR3 is TGTGCCAGCAGCCCAGACAGGACCAATGGCTACACCTTC.

J is TRBJ2-5 and V is TRBV9; TRBD1 matches at 7 bases. The germline V gene has CDR1 SGDLS and CDR2 YYNGEE. The CDR3 sequence is 16 residues long. V trimming: 0 bases; J trimming: 4 bases; junction bases outside the gene matches: 9. CDR3 amino acids: CASSVGMTGNGETQYF. As DNA, the CDR3 is TGTGCCAGCAGCGTAGGAATGACAGGGAATGGAGAGACCCAGTACTTC.

A note on this clone: This specimen includes other DNA sequences encoding the same CDR3. This chain uses TRBV14 with TRBJ1-2; D call uncertain. There are 12 residues in the CDR3. V was cut by 2 bases and J by 2 bases, with 3 bases left in between. Germline V lookup: CDR1 SGHDN, CDR2 FVKESK. DNA for the CDR3: TGTGCCAGCAGCCAACAGAACTATGGCTACACCTTC. As protein: CASSQQNYGYTF. Together with reference TRBV14 and TRBJ1-2, the CDR3 gives the full variable domain: EAGVTQFPSHSVIEKGQTVTLRCDPISGHDNLYWYRRVMGKEIKFLLHFVKESKQDESGMPNNRFLAERTGGTYSTLKVQPAELEDSGVYFCASSQQNYGYTFGSGTRLTVV.

The chain joins TRBV15 to TRBJ1-2; 7 bases agree with TRBD1. Germline CDR1 reads LNHNV; CDR2 reads YYDKDF (reference sequence). V lost 1 base to trimming and J lost 5 bases; unmatched junction nucleotides: 4. The CDR3 runs 14 residues. The CDR3 DNA follows: TGTGCCACCAGCAGAGCAAGGGACAGTTATGGCTACACCTTC. Encoded protein: CATSRARDSYGYTF.

The rearrangement uses TRBV28 and TRBJ2-7; no firm D call. CDR1 and CDR2 from the germline V gene are MDHEN and SYDVKM. The germline V and J ends were trimmed by 6 bases and 6 bases, with 12 bases remaining between them. The CDR3 has 12 amino acids. In DNA form, the CDR3 reads TGTGCCAGCAGCCTCAGGTCCAGCGAGCAGTACTTC. Its protein product is CASSLRSSEQYF.

The chain carries TRBV5-1 and TRBJ2-3; weak D call: TRBD2 (5 bases). The germline V and J ends were trimmed by 0 bases and 11 bases, with 10 bases remaining between them. The germline CDR1 and CDR2 sequences are SGHRS and YFSETQ. CDR3 size: 12 residues. Here the CDR3 DNA reads TGCGCCAGCAGCTTGGAACTCGAGGGGCAGTATTTT. It translates to CASSLELEGQYF.

This chain joins TRBV29-1 and TRBJ2-3; 12 nucleotides match TRBD2. Germline V gene sequence: CDR1 SQVTM, CDR2 ANQGSEA. V shed 6 bases and J 9 bases; nucleotides not matched to a gene: 7. The length of the CDR3 is 13 residues. CDR3 sequence reads: CSVPSLAGGTQYF. The CDR3 nucleotides read TGCAGCGTCCCGAGCCTAGCGGGGGGGACGCAGTATTTT.

The genes are TRBV6-5 and TRBJ1-5; weak D call: TRBD1 (5 bases). Germline V lookup: CDR1 MNHEY, CDR2 SVGAGI. This CDR3 is 14 amino acids long. The V and J ends lost 4 bases and 7 bases respectively, with 14 bases between them. The CDR3 DNA sequence: TGTGCCAGCAGTTCCCTTGGGGGGAACCAGCCCCAGCATTTT. Translation gives CASSSLGGNQPQHF.

The J gene is TRBJ1-3, the V gene TRBV27; D is possibly TRBD1 (6 bases). CDR3 length equals 14 residues. Deletions cut 6 bases from V and 3 bases from J, with 12 bases between. Germline lookup yields CDR1 MNHEY and CDR2 SMNVEV (reference sequence). The CDR3 is CASRLTGFGNTIYF. Here the CDR3 DNA reads TGTGCCAGCAGACTAACAGGGTTTGGAAACACCATATATTTT.